The present T cell receptor (beta chain) was sequenced within a study of blood T cell repertoires in COVID-19. In the study overall: Spain, Italy and the United States supplied samples that represented acute and convalescent COVID-19. Nucleic acid was either cDNA or gDNA, and it came from T cells, B-cell-depleted T cells, or PBMCs.

Under the authors' procedure: How many nucleated cells were present was estimated from reference gene primer amplification. TCRdb's copy holds only in-frame clones and misses some; the assay was immunoSEQ multiplex PCR. Clone size and V and J calls were adopted from that table, with D and trimming inferred from the DNA. Among nearly 15,000 clones, roughly 90% were seen once, and the ten largest hold 2.5% to 4%. The receptor was derived from a human donor in a cohort sampled during active COVID-19. Sequenced input: peripheral blood.

Here the CDR3 reads CASTPGRNQPQHF. In DNA, the CDR3 is TGTGCCAGCACCCCCGGTCGCAATCAGCCCCAGCATTTT. V gene TRBV28 combines with J gene TRBJ1-5; no reliable D call. The CDR3 spans 13 residues. The V and J ends lost 7 bases and 2 bases respectively, with 9 bases between them. The germline V gene encodes CDR1 MDHEN and CDR2 SYDVKM.